The TCR beta chain described here comes from a study of T cells in Graves' hyperthyroidism and ophthalmopathy. Amplification of TCR beta CDR3 regions was performed using RNA transcripts as template. The primer set for the first-round RT-PCR of the TCR CDR3 was HTBI. TCRdb independently ran MiXCR on the multiplex PCR reads; one entry per CDR3 protein. Of some 370,000 distinct CDR3 sequences listed, about 18% are singletons. Uncontrolled infection, other autoimmune disease, pregnancy or lactation excluded patients. Regarding this clonotype: Its antigen is as yet unknown.

Study-wide results and limits: The blood repertoire included most of the expanded thyroid clonotypes above 0.001.

Germline-derived CDR1 and CDR2 are DFQATT and SNEGSKA (reference sequence). CDR3 length equals 16 residues. The junction had 10 bases not matched to a gene; V was cut back by 3 bases and J by 5 bases. Source material: blood. The rearrangement joins TRBV20-1 to TRBJ2-5; 12 bases match TRBD2. This sequence was found in a woman aged 25 to 39 with Graves' hyperthyroidism that later progressed to Graves' ophthalmopathy. The CDR3 DNA is TGCAGTGCTAGTGGGACTAGCGGGTTGGGAGGGGAGACCCAGTACTTC. Its protein product is CSASGTSGLGGETQYF.